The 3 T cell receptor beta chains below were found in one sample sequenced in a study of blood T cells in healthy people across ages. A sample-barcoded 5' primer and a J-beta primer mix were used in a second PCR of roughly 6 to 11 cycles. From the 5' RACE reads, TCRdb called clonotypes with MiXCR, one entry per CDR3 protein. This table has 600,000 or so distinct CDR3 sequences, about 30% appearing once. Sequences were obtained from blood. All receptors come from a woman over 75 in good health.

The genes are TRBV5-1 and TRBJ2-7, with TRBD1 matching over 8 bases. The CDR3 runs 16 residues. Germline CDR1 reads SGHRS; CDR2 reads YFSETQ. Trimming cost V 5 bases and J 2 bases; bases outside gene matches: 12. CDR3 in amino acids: CASREPGTGPTYEQYF. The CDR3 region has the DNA TGCGCCAGCAGGGAACCTGGGACAGGACCTACCTACGAGCAGTACTTC.

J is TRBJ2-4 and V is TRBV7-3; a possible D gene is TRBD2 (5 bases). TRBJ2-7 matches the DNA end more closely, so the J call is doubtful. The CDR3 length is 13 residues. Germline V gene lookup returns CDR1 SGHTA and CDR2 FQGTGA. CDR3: CASSLSRRYEQYF. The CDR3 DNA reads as TGTGCCAGCAGCTTAAGTCGGAGGTACGAGCAGTACTTC.

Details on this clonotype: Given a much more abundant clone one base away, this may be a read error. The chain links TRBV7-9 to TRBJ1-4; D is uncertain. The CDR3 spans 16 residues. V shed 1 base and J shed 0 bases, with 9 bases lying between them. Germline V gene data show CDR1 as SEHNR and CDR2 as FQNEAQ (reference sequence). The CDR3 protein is CASSLEWPATNEKLFF. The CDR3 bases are TGTGCCAGCAGCTTAGAGTGGCCAGCAACTAATGAAAAACTGTTTTTT.